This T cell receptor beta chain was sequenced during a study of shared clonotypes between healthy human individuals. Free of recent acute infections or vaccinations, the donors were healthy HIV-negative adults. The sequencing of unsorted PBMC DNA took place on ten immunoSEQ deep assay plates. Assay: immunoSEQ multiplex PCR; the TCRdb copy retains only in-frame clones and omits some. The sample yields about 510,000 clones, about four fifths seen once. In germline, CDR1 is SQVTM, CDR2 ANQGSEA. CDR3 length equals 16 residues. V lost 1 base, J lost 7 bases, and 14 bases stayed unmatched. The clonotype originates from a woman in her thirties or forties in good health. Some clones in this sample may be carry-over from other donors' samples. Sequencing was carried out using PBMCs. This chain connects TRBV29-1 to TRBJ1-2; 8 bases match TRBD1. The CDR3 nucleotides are TGCAGCGTTGAAGCCAGGGGGCTGGGGGGAACTACTGGCTACACCTTC. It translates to CSVEARGLGGTTGYTF. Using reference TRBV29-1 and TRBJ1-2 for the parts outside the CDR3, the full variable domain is SAVISQKPSRDICQRGTSLTIQCQVDSQVTMMFWYRQQPGQSLTLIATANQGSEATYESGFVIDKFPISRPNLTFSTLTVSNMSPEDSSIYLCSVEARGLGGTTGYTFGSGTRLTVV.